The entry below describes one T cell receptor (beta chain). Antigen: not known. Patients were excluded for uncontrolled infection, other autoimmune disease, pregnancy or lactation. The CDR3 covers 15 residues. CDR1 and CDR2 (germline): SEHNR, FQNEAQ (reference sequence). Unmatched junction bases numbered 10, after V lost 5 bases and J lost 4 bases. The data belong to a study of T cells in Graves' hyperthyroidism and ophthalmopathy. The study's findings and limits: A model of 13 V-J features distinguished ophthalmopathy from stable hyperthyroidism.

Researchers amplified the TCR beta CDR3 regions from RNA transcripts. HTBI primers were the set used in a first-round RT-PCR of the TCR CDR3. TCRdb reanalysed the multiplex PCR reads using MiXCR and keeps one entry per CDR3 protein. The table has under 700,000 distinct CDR3 sequences, approximately 15% seen once. The source of this sequence is a woman between 18 and 29 years old with Graves' hyperthyroidism. Material: blood. The rearrangement joins TRBV7-9 to TRBJ1-2; TRBD1 aligns across 7 bases. As DNA, the CDR3 is TGTGCCAGCAGCCCCGGACAGGCGCTGCTCTATGGCTACACCTTC. This codes for CASSPGQALLYGYTF.